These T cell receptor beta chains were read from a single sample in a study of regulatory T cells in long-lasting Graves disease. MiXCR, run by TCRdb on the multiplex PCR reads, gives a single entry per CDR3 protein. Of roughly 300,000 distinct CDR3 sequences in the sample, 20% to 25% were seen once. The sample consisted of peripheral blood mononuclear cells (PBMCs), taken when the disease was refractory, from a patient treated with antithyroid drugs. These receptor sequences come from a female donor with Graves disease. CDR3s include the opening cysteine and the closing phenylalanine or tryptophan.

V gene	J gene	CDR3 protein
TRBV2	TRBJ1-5	CASSEQGLNQPQHF
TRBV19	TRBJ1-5	CASRLTGEAQPQHF
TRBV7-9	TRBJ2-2	CASSDMRRNTGELFF
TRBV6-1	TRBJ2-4	CASSQQGPPGDIQYF
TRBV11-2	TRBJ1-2	CASSRDTLYGYTF
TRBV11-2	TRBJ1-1	CASSLDRQGKTEAFF
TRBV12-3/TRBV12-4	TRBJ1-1	CASSLMEPGGSEAFF
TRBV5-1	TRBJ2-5	CASRDWGETQYF
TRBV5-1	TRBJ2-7	CASSTGQGGVYEQYF
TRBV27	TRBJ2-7	CASSSPGLAGYEQYF
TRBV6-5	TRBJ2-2	CASKLRYTGELFF
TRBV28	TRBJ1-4	CASSLNSGATNEKLFF
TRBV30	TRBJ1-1	CAWSIGQSNTEAFF
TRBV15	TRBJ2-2	CATSRGQGDGTGELFF
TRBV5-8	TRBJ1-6	CASSRKGTGGHNSPLHF
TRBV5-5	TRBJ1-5	CASSFHWQGSQPQHF
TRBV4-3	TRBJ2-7	CASSQDRRVAGLHYEQYF
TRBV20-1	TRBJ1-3	CSAPAAHTIYF
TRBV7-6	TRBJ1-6	CASSYTRQSSYNSPLHF
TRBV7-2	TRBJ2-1	CASSLKFLDPQGSAEQFF
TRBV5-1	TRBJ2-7	CASSFDGEQYF
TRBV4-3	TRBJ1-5	CASSQVGGGQPQHF
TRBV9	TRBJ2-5	CASSPRILQETQYF
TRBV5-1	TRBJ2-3	CASSPRGMGSTDTQYF
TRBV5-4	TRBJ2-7	CASSGGLAGVGEQYF
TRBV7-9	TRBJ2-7	CASSHTGGLFPYDQYF
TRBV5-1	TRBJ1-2	CASSLEGYGYTF
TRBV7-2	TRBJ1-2	CASSQDPSYGYTF
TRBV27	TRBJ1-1	CASGHRGITEAFF
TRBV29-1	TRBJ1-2	CSVESGANYGYTF
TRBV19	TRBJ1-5	CATQLTGLGNQPQHF
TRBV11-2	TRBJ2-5	CASSLEPGLANIQETQYF
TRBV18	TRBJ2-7	CASGGSSYEQYF
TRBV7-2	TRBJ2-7	CASAFWTGTYEQYF
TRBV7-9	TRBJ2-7	CASSPRTSGRVTYEQYF
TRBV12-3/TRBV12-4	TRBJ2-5	CASRALGGETQYF
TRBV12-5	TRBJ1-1	CASGLGGIAEAFF
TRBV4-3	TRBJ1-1	CASSQDGELNTEAFF
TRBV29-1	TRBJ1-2	CSAGGQGAHHGYTF
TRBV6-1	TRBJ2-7	CASSKTPGQESYEQYF
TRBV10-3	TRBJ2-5	CAIKEAGGSETQYF
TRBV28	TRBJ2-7	CASSSRDTSYEQYF
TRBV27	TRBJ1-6	CASSFLTQGKSSPLHF
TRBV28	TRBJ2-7	CASSLRVGGYEQYF
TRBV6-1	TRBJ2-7	CASSESLAGGYEQYF
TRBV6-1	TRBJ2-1	CASTHGAGRSYNEQFF
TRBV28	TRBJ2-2	CASTQASSGELFF
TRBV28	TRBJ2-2	CASSASGVGGELFF
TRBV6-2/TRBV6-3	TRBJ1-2	CASSPRTLAYGCTF
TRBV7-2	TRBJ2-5	CASSFPSGGGETQYF
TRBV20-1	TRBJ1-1	CSARTLVGQEAMNTEAFF
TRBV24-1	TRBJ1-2	CATSDLMGGYTF
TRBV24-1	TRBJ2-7	CATTRTGPPREQYF
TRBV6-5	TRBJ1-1	CASSYSRGQRAFF
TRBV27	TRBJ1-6	CASGRDRDSPLHF